Listed below are T cell receptor beta chains from one sample, sequenced in a study of blood T cell repertoires in COVID-19. Method: immunoSEQ multiplex PCR; TCRdb's copy keeps in-frame clones and lacks some. This table has 200,000 or so clones, 80% to 90% appearing once. Sequencing used peripheral blood. These receptors all come from a man aged 50 or older who had recovered from COVID-19. CDR3s include the opening cysteine and the closing phenylalanine or tryptophan. A D gene is named only where the DNA matches it firmly. The size field is filled for only some rows; it gives once, few, many or a size class.

D: TRBD2; J: TRBJ2-7; size: -; V: TRBV19; DNA: TGTGCCAGTAGTATCACTAGCGGGAGCTACGAGCAGTACTTC; CDR3: CASSITSGSYEQYF
D: -; J: TRBJ2-7; size: -; V: TRBV7-9; DNA: TGTGCCAGCAGCCCTCGCCGCGGATCTCTAGACGAGCAGTACTTC; CDR3: CASSPRRGSLDEQYF
D: TRBD2; J: TRBJ2-1; size: once; V: TRBV24-1; DNA: TGTGCCCAGAAGCGGGAGGTCAATGAGCAGTTCTTC; CDR3: CAQKREVNEQFF
D: TRBD2; J: TRBJ2-3; size: -; V: TRBV5-1; DNA: TGCGCCAGCAGCGGAACGGGACTAGCGGGACCCAGTACGCAGTATTTT; CDR3: CASSGTGLAGPSTQYF
D: -; J: TRBJ2-1; size: -; V: TRBV30; DNA: TGTGCCTGGAGTGTACCGGGATCCTCCTACAATGAGCAGTTCTTC; CDR3: CAWSVPGSSYNEQFF
D: -; J: TRBJ2-2; size: -; V: TRBV21-1; DNA: TGTGCCAGCCCACCTTTGCGGGACAGAAACACCGGGGAGCTGTTTTTT; CDR3: CASPPLRDRNTGELFF
D: TRBD1; J: TRBJ2-1; size: -; V: TRBV27; DNA: TGTGCCAGCAGTCGCCTCAAGACAGGGGGTAATGAGCAGTTCTTC; CDR3: CASSRLKTGGNEQFF
D: TRBD2; J: TRBJ2-3; size: -; V: TRBV18; DNA: TGTGCCAGCTCACCAAGGGAACTAGCGGGAAGCACAGATACGCAGTATTTT; CDR3: CASSPRELAGSTDTQYF
D: TRBD1; J: TRBJ1-3; size: -; V: TRBV7-8; DNA: TGTGCCAGCAGCCTCCGGGACAGTGCCTTCTCTGGAAACACCATATATTTT; CDR3: CASSLRDSAFSGNTIYF
D: -; J: TRBJ1-5; size: -; V: TRBV6-5; DNA: TGTGCCAGCAATATCAGGCAGGGCGGCAATCAGCCCCAGCATTTT; CDR3: CASNIRQGGNQPQHF
D: TRBD2; J: TRBJ2-1; size: -; V: TRBV6-5; DNA: TGTGCCAGCAGTTACTCGATTACTAGCGGGAGCAATGAGCAGTTCTTC; CDR3: CASSYSITSGSNEQFF
D: -; J: TRBJ1-2; size: -; V: TRBV28; DNA: TGTGCCAGCAGTCCGGGACTGGGCGGCTATGGCTACACCTTC; CDR3: CASSPGLGGYGYTF
D: TRBD2; J: TRBJ2-7; size: -; V: TRBV29-1; DNA: TGCAGCGTTGAAGAGCTAGCGGGGAGCTCCTACGAGCAGTACTTC; CDR3: CSVEELAGSSYEQYF
D: -; J: TRBJ1-2; size: -; V: TRBV9; DNA: TGTGCCAGCAGCCCGAGTTTCGGGGGGCTAGGCTACACCTTC; CDR3: CASSPSFGGLGYTF
D: TRBD2; J: TRBJ2-7; size: -; V: TRBV7-8; DNA: TGTGCCAGCAGCCTTGAGCGGGACTACGAGCAGTACTTC; CDR3: CASSLERDYEQYF
D: TRBD2; J: TRBJ2-7; size: -; V: TRBV10-3; DNA: TGTGCCATCAGTAGGACTAGCGGGAGGTCGTACGAGCAGTACTTC; CDR3: CAISRTSGRSYEQYF
D: -; J: TRBJ2-7; size: -; V: TRBV30; DNA: TGTGCCTGGAGTGTACGGGGTAGTTTATCTCCTAATCCGGGCGAGCAGTACTTC; CDR3: CAWSVRGSLSPNPGEQYF
D: TRBD2; J: TRBJ2-2; size: -; V: TRBV19; DNA: TGTGCCAGTAGTACCATTGGACTAGCGGGAGGCGACGGGGAGCTGTTTTTT; CDR3: CASSTIGLAGGDGELFF
D: -; J: TRBJ1-1; size: -; V: TRBV5-1; DNA: TGCGCCAGCAGCGGTTGGGAGGTGACGAACACTGAAGCTTTCTTT; CDR3: CASSGWEVTNTEAFF
D: -; J: TRBJ1-1; size: -; V: TRBV7-2; DNA: TGTGCCAGCAGCTTCGGACATATGAACACTGAAGCTTTCTTT; CDR3: CASSFGHMNTEAFF
D: -; J: TRBJ2-1; size: -; V: TRBV6-1; DNA: TGTGCCAGCAGTGAAGCCGGGATCCATGCGTACAATGAGCAGTTCTTC; CDR3: CASSEAGIHAYNEQFF
D: -; J: TRBJ2-1; size: -; V: TRBV19; DNA: TGTGCCAGTAGCACCGAGTCCCATAGAGTGGCGGGTCGCAATGAGCAGTTCTTC; CDR3: CASSTESHRVAGRNEQFF
D: -; J: TRBJ1-5; size: -; V: TRBV5-4; DNA: TGTGCCAGCAGCTTACAGGGTGTTCAGCCCCAGCATTTT; CDR3: CASSLQGVQPQHF
D: TRBD1; J: TRBJ2-2; size: -; V: TRBV11-3; DNA: TGTGCCAGCAGCTTATCCTCTTTTACAGGGGGCACCGGGGAGCTGTTTTTT; CDR3: CASSLSSFTGGTGELFF
D: TRBD1; J: TRBJ2-3; size: -; V: TRBV29-1; DNA: TGCAGCGTTGAAGACTGGGGCGGACAGGGAACGACAGATACGCAGTATTTT; CDR3: CSVEDWGGQGTTDTQYF
D: -; J: TRBJ2-7; size: -; V: TRBV19; DNA: TGTGCCAGTACCCCGGACGGGATGGGCTCCTACGAGCAGTACTTC; CDR3: CASTPDGMGSYEQYF
D: -; J: TRBJ1-4; size: -; V: TRBV19; DNA: TGTGCCAGTACAGAGGCGACAACTAATGAAAAACTGTTTTTT; CDR3: CASTEATTNEKLFF
D: TRBD2; J: TRBJ2-5; size: -; V: TRBV18; DNA: TGTGCCAGCTCACCGGGCAGAGTAGCGGGAGGTGAGACCCAGTACTTC; CDR3: CASSPGRVAGGETQYF
D: TRBD2; J: TRBJ2-7; size: -; V: TRBV10-3; DNA: TGTGCCATCAGTGTGCCGGGACTAGCGGGAGGGCCGGGGGAGCAGTACTTC; CDR3: CAISVPGLAGGPGEQYF
D: TRBD2; J: TRBJ2-3; size: -; V: TRBV28; DNA: TGTGCCAGCAGTTTTAGGACTAGCGGGAGGTCTAGCACAGATACGCAGTATTTT; CDR3: CASSFRTSGRSSTDTQYF
D: -; J: TRBJ2-1; size: -; V: TRBV28; DNA: TGTGCCAGCACCCTTAGCTCCTACAATGAGCAGTTCTTC; CDR3: CASTLSSYNEQFF
D: -; J: TRBJ2-1; size: -; V: TRBV28; DNA: TGTGCCAGCAGTTTACCCGGGGTCTACAATGAGCAGTTCTTC; CDR3: CASSLPGVYNEQFF
D: TRBD1; J: TRBJ2-7; size: -; V: TRBV20-1; DNA: TGCAGTGCTAGTGTGGGACAGGGAGCACCCACCTACGAGCAGTACTTC; CDR3: CSASVGQGAPTYEQYF
D: -; J: TRBJ1-3; size: -; V: TRBV28; DNA: TGTGCCAGCAGTCTGCGTACCTCTGGAAACACCATATATTTT; CDR3: CASSLRTSGNTIYF
D: -; J: TRBJ1-5; size: -; V: TRBV28; DNA: TGTGCCAGCAGTTTAAATGGCGGGGGCTCTCAGCCCCAGCATTTT; CDR3: CASSLNGGGSQPQHF